A single sample gave rise to the 2 T cell receptor beta chains below, sequenced in a study of Tregs in tolerant kidney transplant recipients. Mixed chimerism was transient after nonmyeloablative marrow transplants from related graft donors. Here immunoSEQ multiplex PCR was the method, and the copy in TCRdb shows in-frame clones only, minus some. This table holds some 25,000 clones. The sequenced sample was CD4+ T cells from blood (PBMCs), obtained 6 months after the transplant. These receptors originate from a human patient who received a combined kidney and bone marrow transplant. Some T cells may be provided by the graft donor.

As regards this clone: The read gets to within 3 residues of the CDR3 end, and the germline J gene fills in the rest. The chain employs TRBV20-1 and TRBJ2-2, with D possibly TRBD2 on 6 matching bases. V shed 5 bases and J shed 5 bases, with 18 bases lying between them. The CDR3 runs 15 residues. From germline, CDR1 is DFQATT and CDR2 SNEGSKA (reference sequence). Here the CDR3 reads CSAPHSGLGTGELFF. The CDR3 bases that were read are TGCAGTGCTCCCCATAGCGGACTGGGGACCGGGGAG.

Notes on this clone: The read ends 3 residues early relative to the CDR3; the germline J gene fills the gap. The rearrangement joins TRBV5-6 to TRBJ1-5; no clear D gene. CDR1 and CDR2 (germline): SGHDT, YYEEEE. With 2 bases removed from V and 1 base from J, the gap between germline ends came to 4 bases. The CDR3 contains 13 residues. The CDR3 region is CASSLASNQPQHF. The part of the CDR3 DNA that was read is TGTGCCAGCAGCTTAGCCAGCAATCAGCCC.